The 5 T cell receptor beta chains below all came from one sample that was sequenced in a study of T cell responses to AZD1222 COVID-19 vaccine. Only in-frame clones appear in the TCRdb table, and some are missing; sequencing was by immunoSEQ multiplex PCR. The data show approximately 270,000 clones, almost 95% seen once. Sample: peripheral blood, taken 28 days after the second AZD1222 dose. These receptors all come from an adult who received the AZD1222 COVID-19 vaccine.

This rearrangement joins TRBV7-9 to TRBJ1-4; tentative D call: TRBD1 (5 bases). In germline, CDR1 is SEHNR, CDR2 FQNEAQ (reference sequence). Trimming stripped 4 bases from V and 2 bases from J, with 8 bases between. This CDR3 comprises 14 residues. In nucleotides, the CDR3 is TGTGCCAGCAGCTCTCGGGGGACTAATGAAAAACTGTTTTTT. Translating gives CASSSRGTNEKLFF.

This rearrangement joins TRBV5-6 to TRBJ1-4; D gene uncertain. The germline V gene encodes CDR1 SGHDT and CDR2 YYEEEE. With 1 base removed from V and 0 bases from J, the gap between germline ends came to 13 bases. This CDR3 region has 17 residues. In DNA form, the CDR3 reads TGTGCCAGCAGCTTGTATCAAACAGAAACAACTAATGAAAAACTGTTTTTT. It translates to CASSLYQTETTNEKLFF. The full variable domain, its missing parts supplied by reference TRBV5-6 and TRBJ1-4, is DAGVTQSPTHLIKTRGQQVTLRCSPKSGHDTVSWYQQALGQGPQFIFQYYEEEERQRGNFPDRFSGHQFPNYSSELNVNALLLGDSALYLCASSLYQTETTNEKLFFGSGTQLSVL.

The chain recombines TRBV6-2 or TRBV6-3 with TRBJ1-5; no reliable D call. From germline, CDR1 is MNHEY and CDR2 SVGEGT. V shed 4 bases and J shed 5 bases, with 18 bases lying between them. This CDR3 spans 16 amino acids. The CDR3 DNA sequence: TGTGCCAGCAGTTTCTCAGACAATTTAGACCATCAGCCCCAGCATTTT. Its translation is CASSFSDNLDHQPQHF.

CDR3 bases: TGTGCCAGCAGCCCCCAATTGCCGGGGGCTGGAAACACCATATATTTT. Protein product: CASSPQLPGAGNTIYF. J is TRBJ1-3 and V is TRBV7-7; D is possibly TRBD1 (5 bases). From germline, CDR1 is SSHAT and CDR2 FNYEAQ (reference sequence). Trimming shortened V by 5 bases and J by 2 bases, and 16 bases separated the two germline ends. The CDR3 loop spans 16 amino acids. Looking up the rest from reference TRBV7-7 and TRBJ1-3 gives the full variable domain: GAGVSQSPRYKVTKRGQDVTLRCDPISSHATLYWYQQALGQGPEFLTYFNYEAQPDKSGLPSDRFSAERPEGSISTLTIQRTEQRDSAMYRCASSPQLPGAGNTIYFGEGSWLTVV.

The chain employs TRBV5-1 and TRBJ2-1, with TRBD1 matching 7 bases. CDR1 is SGHRS and CDR2 is YFSETQ in the germline V gene. Trimming cost V 0 bases and J 3 bases; bases outside gene matches: 6. The CDR3 is made up of 16 amino acids. CDR3 sequence reads: CASSLGETGIYNEQFF. CDR3 DNA: TGCGCCAGCAGCTTGGGAGAGACAGGGATCTACAATGAGCAGTTCTTC.